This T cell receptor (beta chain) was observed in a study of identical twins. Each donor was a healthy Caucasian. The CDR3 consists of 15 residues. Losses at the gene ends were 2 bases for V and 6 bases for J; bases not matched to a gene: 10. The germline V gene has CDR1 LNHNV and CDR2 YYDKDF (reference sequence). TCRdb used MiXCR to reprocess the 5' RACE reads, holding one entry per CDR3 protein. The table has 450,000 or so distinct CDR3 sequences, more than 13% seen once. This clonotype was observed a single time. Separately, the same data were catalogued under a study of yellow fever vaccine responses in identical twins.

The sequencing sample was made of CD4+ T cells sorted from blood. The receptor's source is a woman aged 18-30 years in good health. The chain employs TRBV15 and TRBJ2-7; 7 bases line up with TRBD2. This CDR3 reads CATSRSGAVLLEQYF. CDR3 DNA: TGTGCCACCAGCAGAAGCGGGGCCGTCCTTCTCGAGCAGTACTTC.